The sequence of this TCR beta chain was determined in a study of CD8 T cells in ankylosing spondylitis (dated by TCRdb to 2017 to 2019). For the wider study: The study profiled T cell receptor beta repertoires in healthy donors and ankylosing spondylitis patients to find disease-linked TCR variants. The full study cohort comprised approximately 23 ankylosing spondylitis patients and around 100 healthy donors. Samples of peripheral blood were taken, and for ankylosing spondylitis patients, synovial fluid was collected as well. Overall results and qualifications from the work: Some motif variants had previously been reported in the synovial fluid and blood of reactive arthritis patients, which suggests shared mechanisms of disease initiation. A TCR beta motif made up of seven or eight highly homologous amino acid variants appeared to be characteristic of blood from ankylosing spondylitis patients. The disease-linked clones had a CD8+ phenotype and were found at relatively low frequencies in peripheral blood. The disease-linked clones were reported as significantly enriched in matched synovial fluid samples from ankylosing spondylitis patients.

This clonotype was seen ten or more times. Its target antigen remains unknown. One base away there is no much larger clone; base qualities are not given. The instrument given in TCRdb is Illumina HiSeq 2500. TCR beta libraries were prepared by quantitative 5'-RACE with molecular barcodes. As for the authors' bioinformatics: Disease-linked TCR variants were identified with a new computational method built on a probabilistic model of VDJ rearrangement. TCRdb ran its own pipeline on the public reads, namely fastp trimming at Q25 and MiXCR clone calling, and kept in-frame beta chains. CDR3 protein sequences are deduplicated, and each keeps its most common genes and DNA. These V and J calls rely on TCRdb rather than the paper's analysis. Within this sample are some 140,000 distinct CDR3 sequences, with 10% to 12% of them counted one time only. The ten largest clones capture about 4% of the sample. Sequences MGHRA (CDR1) and YSYEKL (CDR2) are obtained from the germline V gene. The CDR3 runs 16 residues from the cysteine to the phenylalanine. CDR3 DNA is the only sequence kept; it has 48 bases, read in frame from the first base. The germline V and J ends show losses of 2 bases and 4 bases respectively, and no gene match explains 5 bases of the junction.

The sequenced sample consisted of blood, either unsorted or a sorted T cell fraction (not recorded which). This sequence originates from a female donor with ankylosing spondylitis or in good health (not recorded which). The rearrangement combines TRBV4-1 with TRBJ2-2; the central 9 bases match TRBD2. The nucleotide sequence reads TGCGCCAGCAGCCAAAATAGCGGGGGTTCCACCGGGGAGCTGTTTTTT. Translated, this is CASSQNSGGSTGELFF.